This T cell receptor (beta chain) emerged from a study of blood T cell repertoires in COVID-19. Study information: COVID-19 samples, acute and convalescent, were from the United States, Italy and Spain.

The CDR3 spans 14 residues. V lost 1 base and J lost 5, with 11 bases in between. CDR1 MGHDK and CDR2 SYGVNS come from the germline V gene. The data were produced by immunoSEQ multiplex PCR, yet TCRdb's version contains in-frame clones alone and is incomplete. The table records 120,000 or so clones, 88% of them present only once. The sequence came from a man in his fifties with acute or convalescent COVID-19. The chain carries TRBV25-1 and TRBJ1-1, with a possible D match to TRBD1 (5 bases). Sequenced sample: peripheral blood. The DNA of the CDR3 is TGTGCCAGCAGTGAATTCAGGGATCAGACTGAAGCTTTCTTT. This gives the protein CASSEFRDQTEAFF.